These 25 T cell receptor beta chains were sequenced from one sample in a study of a mutant IDH1 vaccine in newly diagnosed glioma. Their recognized antigens are unknown. Libraries were prepared by immunoSEQ multiplex PCR; TCRdb keeps only in-frame clonotypes and omits some of them. The sample includes approximately 79,000 clones, 75% to 90% seen only once; the top ten take approximately 0.8%. Time point indicated: week 23, last vaccination. Each dose of the vaccine consisted of 300 ug of mutant IDH1 20-mer peptide, with topical imiquimod. The sample was PBMCs, taken from a glioma patient whose treatment included an IDH1 peptide vaccine. These receptors were taken from a woman in her fifties or sixties with glioma.

This clone came up once. A read error may produce the germline difference seen at one junction end. The chain employs TRBV6-5 and TRBJ1-1; 8 nucleotides align to TRBD1. The CDR3 is 15 amino acids. Germline-derived CDR1 and CDR2 are MNHEY and SVGAGI. The CDR3 region is CASSRTGTGTIETFF. The CDR3, as DNA: TGTGCCAGCAGTCGGACCGGGACAGGAACAATTGAAACTTTCTTT.

The chain uses TRBV18 and TRBJ2-7; 9 bases match TRBD1. This CDR3 contains 14 residues. The germline gives CDR1 KGHSH, CDR2 LQKENI. With V trimmed by 8 bases and J by 5 bases, 10 bases remained unmatched. This CDR3 is CASQPGTGNDEQYF. The CDR3 region has the DNA TGTGCCAGCCAGCCCGGGACAGGGAACGACGAGCAGTACTTC.

The chain carries TRBV2 and TRBJ2-2; no reliable D call. From germline, CDR1 is SNHLY and CDR2 FYNNEI. Trimming pared 6 bases from V and 1 base from J, leaving 15 bases between. The CDR3 consists of 16 residues. DNA of the CDR3: TGTGCCAGCAGCCTATACTTCCTCGGGAACACCGGGGAGCTGTTTTTT. This encodes CASSLYFLGNTGELFF. The full variable domain, rest sourced from reference TRBV2 and TRBJ2-2, is EPEVTQTPSHQVTQMGQEVILRCVPISNHLYFYWYRQILGQKVEFLVSFYNNEISEKSEIFDDQFSVERPDGSNFTLKIRSTKLEDSAMYFCASSLYFLGNTGELFFGEGSRLTVL.

The chain uses TRBV10-3 and TRBJ2-5, with D perhaps TRBD2 (6 bases). Germline V gene lookup returns CDR1 ENHRY and CDR2 SYGVKD. The CDR3 runs 14 residues. V was shortened by 4 bases and J by 3 bases, with 12 bases between the two germline ends. In DNA form, the CDR3 reads TGTGCCATCAGTGGGGGGGTAGGGGAAGAGACCCAGTACTTC. Protein product: CAISGGVGEETQYF.

The rearrangement links TRBV2 to TRBJ1-4; 8 bases map to TRBD1. Germline values: CDR1 SNHLY, CDR2 FYNNEI. V lost 6 bases, J lost 8 bases, and 5 bases stayed unmatched. This CDR3 is built from 13 residues. The CDR3 here is CASRGQGVEKLFF. The CDR3 DNA reads as TGTGCCAGCAGAGGACAGGGCGTAGAAAAACTGTTTTTT.

The chain employs TRBV30 and TRBJ1-2; D not certain. In germline, CDR1 is GTSNPN, CDR2 SVGIG (reference sequence). The CDR3 contains 11 residues. The germline V and J ends were trimmed by 4 bases and 8 bases, with 11 bases remaining between them. The CDR3 DNA reads TGTGCCTGGATGGTAGTGGGAGGCTACACCTTC. It is translated as CAWMVVGGYTF.

Regarding this clone: At one of its ends the junction is not consistent with the germline gene, which may arise from a read error. The rearrangement uses TRBV6-1 and TRBJ2-7; D gene ambiguous. The CDR3 runs 16 residues. Germline CDR1 MNHNS, CDR2 SASEGT. The CDR3 sequence: CASSEVGENYSYERYF. The CDR3 DNA follows: TGTGCCAGCAGTGAAGTTGGGGAAAATTACTCCTACGAGCGGTACTTC.

The chain carries TRBV9 and TRBJ2-1; 9 bases agree with TRBD2. Germline values: CDR1 SGDLS, CDR2 YYNGEE. This CDR3 comprises 18 residues. V was clipped by 0 bases and J by 0 bases; unmatched bases: 7. The CDR3 reads CASSVVGTSSSSYNEQFF. The CDR3 region has the DNA TGTGCCAGCAGCGTAGTTGGGACTAGCTCAAGCTCCTACAATGAGCAGTTCTTC.

This sequence joins TRBV11-2 and TRBJ2-3; 7 bases map to TRBD1. The V and J ends lost 1 base and 0 bases, in that order; junction bases with no gene match: 10. The V gene's germline CDR1 is SGHAT and CDR2 FQNNGV. There are 18 residues in the CDR3. CDR3 sequence (DNA): TGTGCCAGCAGCTTAGTAGTGGGGACAGAGACTAGCACAGATACGCAGTATTTT. Translating it yields CASSLVVGTETSTDTQYF.

The CDR3 DNA is TGTGCCAGCAGTTATGGGGGACAGGGGAATTCACCCCTCCACTTT. It encodes CASSYGGQGNSPLHF. The chain recombines TRBV6-5 with TRBJ1-6, with TRBD1 matching 10 bases. The CDR3 spans 15 residues. Germline-derived CDR1 and CDR2 are MNHEY and SVGAGI. V shed 3 bases, J shed 7 bases, and the junction held 3 bases outside the gene matches.

J is TRBJ2-1 and V is TRBV21-1. TRBV21-1 is deemed a pseudogene. The CDR3 runs to 10 residues. CDR3 nucleotide sequence: TGTGCCAGCAGCATCCCTGAGCAGTTCTTC. Amino acid sequence: CASSIPEQFF.

The rearrangement joins TRBV7-3 to TRBJ2-5; 11 nucleotides line up with TRBD1. Germline CDR1 SGHTA, CDR2 FQGTGA. The length of the CDR3 is 17 residues. The trim removed 2 bases at V and 2 bases at J, leaving 7 bases unmatched. This chain's CDR3 is CASSLPWDRGVQETQYF. The CDR3, as DNA: TGTGCCAGCAGCTTACCCTGGGACAGGGGGGTTCAAGAGACCCAGTACTTC.

This rearrangement joins TRBV6-1 to TRBJ2-7; 10 bases fit TRBD1. Germline V gene lookup returns CDR1 MNHNS and CDR2 SASEGT. V was pared by 6 bases and J by 2 bases, with 7 bases of the junction left unmatched. The CDR3 sequence is 15 residues long. The CDR3 reads CASSPWGQGTYEQYF. In nucleotides, the CDR3 is TGTGCCAGCAGCCCTTGGGGACAGGGGACCTACGAGCAGTACTTC.

The gene calls are TRBV6-5 and TRBJ1-5; D ambiguous. The CDR3 totals 14 residues. Germline CDR1 MNHEY, CDR2 SVGAGI. Trimming pared 5 bases from V and 2 bases from J, leaving 10 bases between. For the CDR3, the DNA is TGTGCCAGCAGTGATGTCAGCCGCAATCAGCCCCAGCATTTT. Amino acids: CASSDVSRNQPQHF.

The chain uses TRBV18 and TRBJ2-7; 7 bases match TRBD1. This CDR3 is built from 16 residues. J gave up 7 bases and V 5 bases, and 17 bases lay outside the gene matches. Germline assignment: CDR1 KGHSH and CDR2 LQKENI. CDR3 region: CASSKQGPVILLEQYF. In nucleotides, the CDR3 is TGTGCCAGCTCAAAACAGGGGCCCGTAATACTCCTGGAGCAGTACTTC.

The genes are TRBV12-5 and TRBJ2-6, with TRBD2 identical over 10 bases. The trim removed 0 bases at V and 2 bases at J, leaving 4 bases unmatched. Germline CDR1 LGHNT, CDR2 FRNRAP. The CDR3 spans 18 residues. The CDR3 sequence is CASGLVLLAGAGANVLTF. CDR3 coding DNA: TGTGCTAGTGGTTTGGTACTGCTAGCGGGAGCTGGGGCCAACGTCCTGACTTTC.

The chain is built from TRBV28 and TRBJ1-1; no definite D call. This CDR3 comprises 15 residues. Germline loops: CDR1 MDHEN, CDR2 SYDVKM. The V end was cut by 4 bases, the J end by 3 bases, with 15 bases between. The CDR3 nucleotides are TGTGCCAGCAGTTCCCTGGTTGGGGTTCACACTGAAGCTTTCTTT. Translation gives CASSSLVGVHTEAFF. The whole variable domain, filled in from reference TRBV28 and TRBJ1-1, reads DVKVTQSSRYLVKRTGEKVFLECVQDMDHENMFWYRQDPGLGLRLIYFSYDVKMKEKGDIPEGYSVSREKKERFSLILESASTNQTSMYLCASSSLVGVHTEAFFGQGTRLTVV.

This rearrangement joins TRBV18 to TRBJ2-1, with D perhaps matching TRBD2 (6 bases). The length of the CDR3 is 16 residues. V was shortened by 1 base and J by 5 bases, with 15 bases between the two germline ends. Germline CDR1 KGHSH, CDR2 LQKENI. CDR3 amino acids: CASSPQAGLTHNEQFF. As DNA, the CDR3 is TGTGCCAGCTCACCACAGGCGGGGCTAACCCACAATGAGCAGTTCTTC.

The rearrangement links TRBV5-5 to TRBJ2-5, with 7 bases lining up with TRBD2. V shed 4 bases and J 7 bases; nucleotides not matched to a gene: 7. Germline V gene lookup returns CDR1 SGHKS and CDR2 YYEKEE (reference sequence). This CDR3 contains 13 residues. CDR3 amino acids: CASSLSPGGTQYF. The CDR3 nucleotides are TGTGCCAGCAGCCTCAGTCCGGGGGGGACCCAGTACTTC.

This clone was observed at least ten times. V usage is TRBV12-5 and J usage is TRBJ1-1; 9 nucleotides match TRBD1. There are 14 residues in the CDR3. Germline V gene lookup returns CDR1 LGHNT and CDR2 FRNRAP. Germline trimming cut 5 bases from V and 5 bases from J; bases unmatched to any gene: 6. This CDR3 is CASGIDRGRTEAFF. The CDR3 DNA sequence: TGTGCTAGTGGTATAGACAGGGGGAGGACTGAAGCTTTCTTT.

This chain uses TRBV4-1 with TRBJ1-5; 10 bases line up with TRBD1. CDR1 is MGHRA, CDR2 YSYEKL, per germline. CDR3 length: 15 residues. V shed 1 base and J 7 bases; nucleotides not matched to a gene: 4. For the CDR3, the DNA is TGCGCCAGCAGCCAAGGGACAGGGGGACGGCAGCCCCAGCATTTT. The encoded protein is CASSQGTGGRQPQHF.

The J gene is TRBJ1-2, the V gene TRBV2; TRBD1 agrees at 8 bases. Trimming cost V 8 bases and J 13 bases; bases outside gene matches: 6. The CDR3 has 10 amino acids. Germline CDR1 reads SNHLY; CDR2 reads FYNNEI. CDR3 amino acids: CASSAGTGTF. CDR3 bases: TGTGCCAGCTCGGCCGGGACAGGCACCTTC.

The chain couples TRBV5-1 to TRBJ1-2; D may be TRBD1 (5 bases). The CDR3 length is 15 residues. V gave up 4 bases and J gave up 1 base, with 14 bases separating them. In germline, CDR1 is SGHRS, CDR2 YFSETQ. CDR3 amino acids: CASSHWTQDNYGYTF. In DNA form, the CDR3 reads TGCGCCAGCAGCCATTGGACACAAGATAACTATGGCTACACCTTC.

This clone was detected only once. This chain joins TRBV11-2 and TRBJ2-7; D gene uncertain. The CDR3 totals 12 residues. Trimming stripped 2 bases from V and 9 bases from J, with 11 bases between. Looked up from germline, CDR1 is SGHAT and CDR2 is FQNNGV. For the CDR3, the DNA is TGTGCCAGCAGCTTATATTCGGCGACGCAGTACTTC. It yields the protein CASSLYSATQYF.

This rearrangement joins TRBV18 to TRBJ1-1; 10 nucleotides match TRBD1. V lost 3 bases, J lost 5 bases, and 12 bases stayed unmatched. The CDR3 consists of 17 residues. In germline, CDR1 is KGHSH, CDR2 LQKENI. CDR3 nucleotides: TGTGCCAGCTCACCCTTGGACAGGGGGGCCTTACTGACTGAAGCTTTCTTT. Its translation is CASSPLDRGALLTEAFF.